The 2 T cell receptor beta chains given below trace back to one sample, sequenced in a study of CD4 T cells in relation to SARS-CoV-2 and coronaviruses. Which antigens these TCRs recognize remains unknown. The repertoire was sequenced with immunoSEQ multiplex PCR; TCRdb's copy has only in-frame clones and lacks some. The top ten clones hold 11% to 15% of a sample with about 23,000 clones, 75% to 80% of them seen once. Before the COVID-19 pandemic, during about 2011-2019, CD4+ T cells were taken from unexposed donors. Isolation of CD4+ T cells took place after nine to ten days in culture. Sequencing input: CD4+ T cells from PBMCs, cultured in vitro. The source of these receptors is a human donor in good health.

The chain combines TRBV12-3 or TRBV12-4 with TRBJ2-1; tentative D call: TRBD1 (6 bases). The V gene lost 4 bases and the J gene lost 7 bases, with 11 bases spanning the gap. This CDR3 has 13 residues. CDR3 nucleotides: TGTGCCAGCAGTTCCCAGGGGTGGAATGAGCAGTTCTTC. Its translation is CASSSQGWNEQFF.

The chain combines TRBV7-7 with TRBJ2-1; TRBD1 or TRBD2 may be the D gene (6 bases each). The CDR3 totals 15 residues. CDR1 is SSHAT, CDR2 FNYEAQ, per germline (reference sequence). V lost 1 base, J lost 5 bases, and 12 bases lay in between. CDR3 sequence reads: CASSLEGGGHNEQFF. CDR3 nucleotide sequence: TGTGCCAGCAGCTTAGAGGGGGGAGGACACAATGAGCAGTTCTTC.